These T cell receptor beta chains were read from a single sample in a study of T cell repertoires in cytomegalovirus infection. MiXCR was run by TCRdb on the reads, yielding one entry per CDR3 protein. The table shows about 530,000 distinct CDR3 sequences, with 26% occurring only once. Sequenced: PBMCs. Source of these receptors: a human donor in good health (CMV status not recorded). Some clones in this sample may be carry-over from other donors' samples. Each CDR3 is given with its conserved first and last residue. A D gene is named only where the DNA matches it firmly. A clone size is listed for some rows: how often the clone was seen (once, few, many), or a class if it is expanded.

V,D,J,size,length,DNA,CDR3
TRBV7-2,TRBD2,TRBJ2-1,-,18,TGTGCCAGCAGTAGACTAGCGGGAGGGTCCTATACCTACAATGAGCAGTTCTTC,CASSRLAGGSYTYNEQFF
TRBV6-2/TRBV6-3,-,TRBJ1-5,-,17,TGTGCCAGCAGTTATCCTTTGGGACACCCTGGGGATCAGCCCCAGCATTTT,CASSYPLGHPGDQPQHF
TRBV12-3/TRBV12-4,-,TRBJ1-5,few,14,TGTGCCAGCAGTTTCAGGGCGGTAAATCAGCCCCAGCATTTT,CASSFRAVNQPQHF
TRBV19,TRBD2,TRBJ2-1,-,17,TGTGCCAGTAGTATATCCCAGGGACTAGCGGGATGGGATGAGCAGTTCTTC,CASSISQGLAGWDEQFF
TRBV10-3,-,TRBJ2-3,-,14,TGTGCCATCAGTGGGGCCCCGGGTTCAGATACGCAGTATTTT,CAISGAPGSDTQYF
TRBV7-7,TRBD1,TRBJ2-7,-,12,TGTGCCAGCAGGCAACAGGGGTACGAGCAGTACTTC,CASRQQGYEQYF
TRBV4-2,TRBD2,TRBJ2-3,-,17,TGTGCCAGCAGCCAAGTCGGGGGGAGGGCGAGCACAGATACGCAGTATTTT,CASSQVGGRASTDTQYF
TRBV6-5,-,TRBJ2-1,few,15,TGTGCCAGCAGTTACCAAAAGAGCTCCTACAATGAGCAGTTCTTC,CASSYQKSSYNEQFF
TRBV7-2,-,TRBJ1-5,few,14,TGTGCCAGCAGCTTACAGTCAAGCAATCAGCCCCAGCATTTT,CASSLQSSNQPQHF
TRBV5-6,TRBD1,TRBJ2-3,-,14,TGTGCCAGCAGTCCTACAGGGGGAGCAGATACGCAGTATTTT,CASSPTGGADTQYF
TRBV20-1,-,TRBJ2-4,once,14,TGCAGTGCTAACTCTTATACCAGGGGGGACATTCAGTACTTC,CSANSYTRGDIQYF
TRBV28,-,TRBJ1-1,-,15,TGTGCCAGCAGGCCTTCGATCGCCCCGGGCACTGAAGCTTTCTTT,CASRPSIAPGTEAFF